This T cell receptor (beta chain) originates from a study of graft-versus-host responses after intestinal transplantation. The overall study: Anti-thymocyte globulin was used for induction in all recipients, who then took tacrolimus and steroids for two to four years. Study outcomes and limitations: Detected in recipient marrow were GvH clones, some of which were first observed in ileum or blood. Those patients showing graft-donor T cell macrochimerism displayed high graft-versus-host to host-versus-graft clonal ratios in allografts.

The table lists this clone with a count of one. The antigen remains unidentified. The protocol was immunoSEQ multiplex PCR, while the TCRdb copy is restricted to in-frame clones and leaves out a portion. Seen here are around 93,000 clones, around 90% observed once, and the top ten hold approximately 6%. The germline V gene has CDR1 MNHNS and CDR2 SASEGT. The CDR3 is made up of 15 amino acids. The V gene lost 3 bases and the J gene lost 2 bases, with 13 bases spanning the gap. This rearrangement joins TRBV6-1 to TRBJ1-1; D gene ambiguous. The receptor comes from a human donor who received an intestinal transplant. Here the sequenced sample was unstimulated CD8+ T cells sorted from spleen or lymph node cells, taken before intestinal transplant. Here the CDR3 reads CASSEPMESNTEAFF. The CDR3 DNA reads as TGTGCCAGCAGTGAGCCTATGGAGAGTAACACTGAAGCTTTCTTT.